The next 7 T cell receptor beta chains were all read from a single sample in a study of CD8 T cells in Susac syndrome. Reverse transcription of roughly 0.5 to 1 ug RNA used random hexamers. TCRdb re-called the immunoSEQ multiplex PCR reads through MiXCR, storing one row per CDR3 protein. Of 20,000 to 25,000 distinct CDR3 sequences listed, 90% to 95% are singletons. The sequenced sample consisted of CD8+ T cells from PBMCs. The origin of the receptors is a human donor in good health.

V gene TRBV5-8 combines with J gene TRBJ2-7; D is undetermined. This CDR3 spans 12 amino acids. V lost 2 bases and J 4 bases, leaving 7 bases between the germline ends. CDR1 is SGHTS, CDR2 YDEGEE, per germline. Here the CDR3 reads CASSFLHYEQYF. Written as DNA, the CDR3 is TGTGCCAGCAGCTTTTTACATTACGAGCAGTACTTC.

The chain links TRBV5-6 to TRBJ2-1; 13 nucleotides align to TRBD2. This CDR3 has 17 residues. J was trimmed by 4 bases and V by 0 bases; bases with no gene match: 4. CDR1 is SGHDT, CDR2 YYEEEE, per germline. The DNA of the CDR3 is TGTGCCAGCAGCTTGGCCGCACTAGCGGGGGGGTACAATGAGCAGTTCTTC. Amino acid sequence: CASSLAALAGGYNEQFF.

CDR3 in amino acids: CAISAAPSYEQYF. DNA for the CDR3: TGTGCCATCAGTGCGGCCCCATCCTACGAGCAGTACTTC. The chain couples TRBV10-3 to TRBJ2-7; D is uncertain. The CDR3 covers 13 residues. Germline loops: CDR1 ENHRY, CDR2 SYGVKD. V lost 4 bases to trimming and J lost 1 base, with 8 bases between them.

The gene calls are TRBV6-4 and TRBJ2-3, with no clear D. The V gene lost 2 bases and the J gene lost 4 bases, with 7 bases spanning the gap. CDR3 size: 13 residues. Germline CDR1 reads MRHNA; CDR2 reads SNTAGT. Here the CDR3 DNA reads TGTGCCAGCAGTGACGGCAGCGCAGATACGCAGTATTTT. Its protein product is CASSDGSADTQYF.

The chain couples TRBV27 to TRBJ2-5; no definite D call. V was trimmed by 6 bases and J by 5 bases, leaving 10 bases between them. This CDR3 has 12 residues. The germline V gene has CDR1 MNHEY and CDR2 SMNVEV (reference sequence). CDR3 sequence reads: CASRGLAETQYF. The CDR3 coding sequence is TGTGCCAGCAGGGGTCTCGCGGAGACCCAGTACTTC.

The chain is built from TRBV9 and TRBJ2-1, with 9 bases matching TRBD1. V lost 4 bases, J lost 2 bases, and 4 bases stayed unmatched. The germline V gene has CDR1 SGDLS and CDR2 YYNGEE. This CDR3 contains 15 residues. CDR3 coding DNA: TGTGCCAGCAGCCCGGGACAGGGCCCCTACAATGAGCAGTTCTTC. Translated, it gives CASSPGQGPYNEQFF.

The rearrangement joins TRBV7-9 to TRBJ2-1, with 8 bases matching TRBD1. The CDR3 consists of 15 residues. Trimming cost V 5 bases and J 6 bases; bases outside gene matches: 9. CDR1 SEHNR and CDR2 FQNEAQ come from the germline V gene (reference sequence). The CDR3 DNA reads TGTGCCAGCAGCCGAACCGGGACAGGACGCAATGAGCAGTTCTTC. Amino acid sequence: CASSRTGTGRNEQFF.